This T cell receptor (beta chain) was retrieved from a study of blood T cell repertoires in COVID-19 (dated by TCRdb to the early 2020s). About the investigation overall: Samples covering the acute and convalescent phases of COVID-19 were provided by collaborators in the United States, Italy and Spain. The material from the prospective study consisted of cDNA or gDNA derived from T cells, B-cell-depleted T cells, or PBMCs. The dataset comprised deeply sampled blood TCRbeta repertoires from subjects exposed to, actively infected with, or recovered from COVID-19. The repertoires were released in a freely available public database meant as a resource for research on the immune response to SARS-CoV-2. The samples were drawn from two sources: the first 160 participants of the ongoing ImmuneRACE study, and fewer than 1,500 subjects contributed by 6 global collaborators. Nearly every sample came with metadata listing a de-identified subject ID, COVID-19 status, age in years and sex. Where available, HLA class I and class II types were obtained from metadata supplied by the sample provider rather than from assay-based typing.

What the study reported, not specific to this receptor: The quantity of clinical and demographic metadata differed by source and by participant and was supplied without curation.

The immunoSEQ Assay, a bias-controlled multiplex PCR, was used to amplify TCRbeta CDR3 regions from genomic DNA. In the paper's pipeline: The number of nucleated cells in each sample was estimated by amplification of reference gene primers within the assay. To quantify the absolute abundance of each unique TCRbeta CDR3 rearrangement, sequence reads were collapsed and filtered. For each sample, productive Simpson clonality was calculated as the square root of Simpson's diversity index across productive rearrangements. TCRdb retrieved this table from immuneACCESS and kept in-frame rearrangements only. Not all clones are present; in checked studies, unresolved V genes account for under half, and no reason is known for the remainder. That table gives V, J and clone size, and the DNA gave D and trimming. This sample gives roughly 87,000 clones in total; roughly 83% of them show up just once. The ten largest clones represent 25% of the sample.

Germline trimming: 3 bases from V, 6 bases from J; junction bases outside gene matches: 4. CDR1 and CDR2 (MDHEN, SYDVKM) derive from the germline V gene. Taken from cysteine to phenylalanine, the CDR3 has 17 residues. Here the CDR3 DNA is all that survives: 51 bases in frame from base 1. This clone was observed many times. Its antigen has not been determined. The sample holds no much larger clone one base away, and base qualities are not on file. Collaborating institutions collected whole blood in K2EDTA tubes following their own protocols. For TCRbeta analysis, collaborators shipped samples in one of three forms: frozen whole blood, isolated PBMCs, or DNA extracted from either of those sample types.

This clonotype was obtained from a human donor in a cohort sampled during active COVID-19. The sequenced material came from peripheral blood. The V and J segments used are TRBV28 and TRBJ2-2; a stretch of 16 junction bases matches TRBD2. The DNA sequence follows: TGTGCCAGCAGTTTCTGGGGACTAGCGGGAGGGCCCGGGGAGCTGTTTTTT. Translated, this gives CASSFWGLAGGPGELFF.